The 3 T cell receptor beta chains below all came from one sample that was sequenced in a study of T cell responses to AZD1222 COVID-19 vaccine. Only in-frame clones appear in the TCRdb table, and some are missing; sequencing was by immunoSEQ multiplex PCR. Of about 160,000 clones detected, around 94% appear once; the ten largest clones hold 1.3%. The specimen was peripheral blood, collected on day 0 of AZD1222 vaccination. These receptors originate from an adult in good health.

The V call is TRBV28, the J call TRBJ1-2; a weak D match, TRBD1 (6 bases). Germline CDR1 MDHEN, CDR2 SYDVKM. CDR3 length: 13 amino acids. Deletions cut 10 bases from V and 2 bases from J, with 14 bases between. The CDR3 sequence: CATTGGQNYGYTF. Here the CDR3 DNA reads TGTGCCACGACTGGGGGGCAGAACTATGGCTACACCTTC.

In DNA, the CDR3 is TGTGCCAGCAGCTGGACGGGGAGCTCCTATAATTCACCCCTCCACTTT. This sequence encodes CASSWTGSSYNSPLHF. The gene calls are TRBV7-2 and TRBJ1-6; no reliable D call. The CDR3 runs to 16 residues. Trimming removed 4 bases from V and 0 bases from J, with 10 bases in between. From germline, CDR1 is SGHTA and CDR2 FQGNSA.

This CDR3 is CASISGTGLPAFF. In DNA form, the CDR3 reads TGTGCCAGCATTTCTGGGACAGGGCTTCCAGCTTTCTTT. The chain carries TRBV21-1 and TRBJ1-1; TRBD1 is the table's D call and was not checked against the DNA. TRBV21-1 is labeled a pseudogene. This CDR3 is built from 13 residues.